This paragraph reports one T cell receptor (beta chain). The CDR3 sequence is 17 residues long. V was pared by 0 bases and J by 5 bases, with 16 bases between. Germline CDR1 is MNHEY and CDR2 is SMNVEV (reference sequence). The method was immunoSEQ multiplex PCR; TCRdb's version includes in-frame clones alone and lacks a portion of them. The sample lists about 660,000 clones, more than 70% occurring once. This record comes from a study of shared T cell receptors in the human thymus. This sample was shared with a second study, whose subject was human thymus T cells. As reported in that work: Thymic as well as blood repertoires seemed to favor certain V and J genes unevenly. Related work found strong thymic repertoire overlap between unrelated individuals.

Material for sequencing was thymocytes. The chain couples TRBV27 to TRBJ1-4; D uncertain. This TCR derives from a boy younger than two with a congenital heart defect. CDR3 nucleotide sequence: TGTGCCAGCAGTTTATCAGTTTCGGGGAGAGGGAATGAAAAACTGTTTTTT. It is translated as CASSLSVSGRGNEKLFF.